The T cell receptor beta chain under discussion was sequenced for a study of blood T cell repertoires in COVID-19. Authors' analysis steps: Estimates of nucleated cell counts were drawn from the amplification of reference gene primers. Data came from immunoSEQ multiplex PCR; TCRdb stores just in-frame clones and leaves some out. V and J calls and clone size are given by that table; D and trimming were obtained from the DNA. The sample yields approximately 470,000 clones, roughly 87% seen once. With 3 bases removed from V and 6 bases from J, the gap between germline ends came to 8 bases. The CDR3 is 11 amino acids. Germline-derived CDR1 and CDR2 are GTSNPN and SVGIG (reference sequence).

The receptor was derived from a woman under 30 who had recovered from COVID-19. V and J are TRBV30 and TRBJ1-2; a possible D gene is TRBD1 (6 bases). Sequencing was performed on PBMCs or T cells enriched from blood (not recorded which). CDR3 DNA: TGTGCCTGGAGCAGGGGAAATGGCTACACCTTC. This translates into CAWSRGNGYTF.